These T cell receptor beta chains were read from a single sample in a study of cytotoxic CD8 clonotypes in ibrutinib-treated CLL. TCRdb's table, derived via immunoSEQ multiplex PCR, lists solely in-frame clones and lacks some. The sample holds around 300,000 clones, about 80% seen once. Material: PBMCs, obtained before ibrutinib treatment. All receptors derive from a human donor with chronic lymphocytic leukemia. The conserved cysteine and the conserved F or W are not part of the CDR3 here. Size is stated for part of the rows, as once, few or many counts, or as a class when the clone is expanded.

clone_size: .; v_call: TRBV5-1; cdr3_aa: ASSLGLGSNEQF
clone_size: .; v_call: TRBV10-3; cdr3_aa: AISEEAGGPESYEQY
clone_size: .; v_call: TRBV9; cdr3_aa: ASSVLTGSYGYT
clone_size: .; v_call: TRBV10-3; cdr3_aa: ATRQDSYEQY
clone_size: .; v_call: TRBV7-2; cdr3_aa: ASSGGSETQY
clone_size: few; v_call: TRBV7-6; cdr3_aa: ASSLPQETQY
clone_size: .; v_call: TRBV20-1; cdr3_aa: SAKDNF
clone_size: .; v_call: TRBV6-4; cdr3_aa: ASSAGDTDTQY
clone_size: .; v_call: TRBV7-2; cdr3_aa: ASSARTGSGNTIY
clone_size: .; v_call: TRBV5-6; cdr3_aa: ASSTRFGDRNQPQH
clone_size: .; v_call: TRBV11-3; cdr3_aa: ASSRGGRNEQF
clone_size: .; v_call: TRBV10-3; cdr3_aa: AISGDGADTQY
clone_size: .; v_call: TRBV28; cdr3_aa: ASSFGLAVFQQF
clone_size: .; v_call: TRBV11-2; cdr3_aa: ASSLVIRNSYNEQF
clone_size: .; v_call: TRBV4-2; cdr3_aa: ASSPRSGQANYEQY
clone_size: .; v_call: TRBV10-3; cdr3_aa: AITDREGTGELF
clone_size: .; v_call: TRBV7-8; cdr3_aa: ASSPRAGVVETQY
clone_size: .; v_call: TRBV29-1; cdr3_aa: SVELNGYT
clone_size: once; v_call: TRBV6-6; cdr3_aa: ASSSPQGWPSEQY
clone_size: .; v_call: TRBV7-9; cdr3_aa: ASSSGPTGELF
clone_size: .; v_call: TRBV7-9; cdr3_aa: ASSSGFSYEQY
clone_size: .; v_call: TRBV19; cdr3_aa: ASSIISDAGELF
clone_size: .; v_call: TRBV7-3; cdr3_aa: ASSLTLRSGELF
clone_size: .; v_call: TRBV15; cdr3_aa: ATSRDPRHYGYT
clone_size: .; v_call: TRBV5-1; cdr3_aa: ASSLVWGATNEKLF
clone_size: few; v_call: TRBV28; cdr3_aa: ASSLVGIEQY
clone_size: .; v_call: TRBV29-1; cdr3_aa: SVPSGTGLNYGYT
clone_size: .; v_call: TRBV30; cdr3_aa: AWSKLRDESYT
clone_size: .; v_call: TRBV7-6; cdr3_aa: ASSLAFAPRNTGELF
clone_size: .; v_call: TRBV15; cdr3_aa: ATGRGRGGVWNEQF
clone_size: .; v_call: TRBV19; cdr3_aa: ASSGSDLRGIQY
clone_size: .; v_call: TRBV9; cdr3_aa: ASSVSMMSDSSTDTQY
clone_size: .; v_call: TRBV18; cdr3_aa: ASSLALGTLSGNTIY
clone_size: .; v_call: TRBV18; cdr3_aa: ASSPNGQGGVTQY
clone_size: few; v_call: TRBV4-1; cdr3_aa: ASSQGLYGYT
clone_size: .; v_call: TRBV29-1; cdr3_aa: SVLETGELF
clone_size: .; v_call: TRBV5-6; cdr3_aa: ASTGTGGKGYT
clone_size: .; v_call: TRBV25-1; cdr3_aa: ASSESGLALADTQY
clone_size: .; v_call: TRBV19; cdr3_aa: ASSRDRTFDEQY
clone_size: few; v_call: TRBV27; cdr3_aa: ASSTQGANYGYT
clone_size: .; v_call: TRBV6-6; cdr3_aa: ASSYKGSGGF
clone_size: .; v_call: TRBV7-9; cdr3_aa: ASSLQRAGVGELF
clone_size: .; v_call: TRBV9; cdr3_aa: ASSGQGLAVYNEQF
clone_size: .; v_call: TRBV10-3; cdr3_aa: AISEYYNEQF
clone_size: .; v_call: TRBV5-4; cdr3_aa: ASSPGVSGRYNEQY
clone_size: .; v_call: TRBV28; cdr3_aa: ASSLGLAGVRHSI
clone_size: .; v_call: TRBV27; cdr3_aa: ASSFILATGELF
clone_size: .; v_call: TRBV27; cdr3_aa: ASSLIPAGYSLTYEQY
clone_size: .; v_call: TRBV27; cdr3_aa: ASSLVWGVNTEAF
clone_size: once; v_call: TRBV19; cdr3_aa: ASSFPSSYNEQF
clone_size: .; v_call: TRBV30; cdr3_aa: ARGQESGNTIY
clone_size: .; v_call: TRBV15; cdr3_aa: ATSRERVWTEAF
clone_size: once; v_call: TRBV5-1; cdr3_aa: ASTPGDRDTEAF
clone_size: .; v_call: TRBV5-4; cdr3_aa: ASSGNTGELF
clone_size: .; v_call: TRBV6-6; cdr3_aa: ASSPGTEGYGYT